This TCR beta chain was identified during a study of tumor-infiltrating lymphocytes in primary liver carcinoma. Study background: The patients, men and women alike, were aged 30 to 69 years. Tumor lesions were T1-T3 N0M0 and spanned roughly 4 to 10 cm.

A primer in the constant region served to generate TCR beta cDNA from approximately 500 ng of total RNA. Three rounds of nested multiplex PCR with slightly modified ARM-PCR produced TCR beta libraries. Use of TRBV1-TRBV30 forward primers with a C-beta reverse primer characterized the first two PCR rounds, which lasted about 9 cycles each. TCRdb re-called the multiplex PCR reads through MiXCR, storing one row per CDR3 protein. The top ten hold just over 55% of the sample, which has about 59,000 distinct CDR3 sequences, approximately 70% seen once. For each extraction, RNA and DNA were obtained together from about 21-30 mg of unsorted bulk tissue. The sampling covered five separate regions of each tumor. Uniformly, tumor samples exhibited a viable tumor cell fraction exceeding 75%. CDR1 is DFQATT, CDR2 SNEGSKA, per germline (reference sequence). The trim removed 6 bases at V and 4 bases at J, leaving 5 bases unmatched. The CDR3 extends over 13 amino acids.

V and J are TRBV20-1 and TRBJ1-5, with TRBD1 identical over 8 bases. The clonotype was recovered from a man in his forties with primary liver carcinoma and hepatitis B virus infection. Material for sequencing was liver tumor tissue from sampling region 2. As for subset: tumor region T2, inferior pole. CDR3 in DNA: TGCAGTGCAGGGGACAGGCCGAATCAGCCCCAGCATTTT. It codes for CSAGDRPNQPQHF.